The 3 T cell receptor beta chains below all came from one sample that was sequenced in a study of blood T cell repertoires in COVID-19. The method was immunoSEQ multiplex PCR; TCRdb's version includes in-frame clones alone and lacks a portion of them. The profile shows nearly 35,000 clones, around nine tenths of them singletons. The sequencing sample was made of peripheral blood. The receptors come from a man aged 70-80 years with acute or convalescent COVID-19.

V gene TRBV6-1 combines with J gene TRBJ2-6; D not certain. This CDR3 comprises 14 residues. V lost 7 bases, J lost 4 bases, and 11 bases lay in between. The germline V gene has CDR1 MNHNS and CDR2 SASEGT. This CDR3 reads CASIQVTGANVLTF. The DNA of the CDR3 is TGTGCCAGCATTCAGGTTACCGGGGCCAACGTCCTGACTTTC.

V and J are TRBV9 and TRBJ2-2, with 7 bases matching TRBD2. V shed 2 bases, J shed 1 base, and the junction held 2 bases outside the gene matches. Germline CDR1 SGDLS, CDR2 YYNGEE. The CDR3 has 15 residues. CDR3 sequence: CASSVTSENTGELFF. The CDR3 bases are TGTGCCAGCAGCGTTACTAGCGAGAACACCGGGGAGCTGTTTTTT.

This clone has only one observation. The chain joins TRBV9 to TRBJ1-1; D uncertain. The CDR3 loop spans 13 amino acids. The germline CDR1 and CDR2 sequences are SGDLS and YYNGEE. V was clipped by 0 bases and J by 1 base, with 4 bases between them. The CDR3 DNA sequence: TGTGCCAGCAGCGTAGTTAAGAACACTGAAGCTTTCTTT. Amino acids: CASSVVKNTEAFF.